This T cell receptor beta chain derives from a study of early T cells in non-severe SARS-CoV-2 infection. CDR3 length equals 16 residues. Losses at the gene ends were 6 bases for V and 2 bases for J; bases not matched to a gene: 10. Looked up from germline, CDR1 is MRHNA and CDR2 is SNTAGT. TCRdb fed the 5' RACE reads into MiXCR, producing one record per CDR3 protein. Of some 26,000 distinct CDR3 sequences detected, around 4% appear once; the ten largest clones hold roughly 4.2%. This receptor was identified in an adult who was a healthcare worker with PCR-confirmed SARS-CoV-2 infection or an uninfected control (not recorded which). The V gene is TRBV6-4, the J gene TRBJ2-3; 8 bases are shared with TRBD1. What was sequenced was whole blood. The CDR3 nucleotides are TGTGCCAGCAGCCCAGGACAGGGAGAGGCCACAGATACGCAGTATTTT. It is translated as CASSPGQGEATDTQYF.